This T cell receptor (beta chain) was recorded in a study of cytomegalovirus exposure and HLA in healthy donors. Turning to this clone: Its antigen is unknown.

Broader study findings: V segments that were indistinguishable, TRBV6-2 and TRBV6-3 among them, were omitted from analysis.

The trim removed 7 bases at V and 5 bases at J, leaving 7 bases unmatched. CDR1 and CDR2 (germline): SNHLY, FYNNEI. The CDR3 totals 13 residues. The PCR employed 60 Vbeta primers together with 13 Jbeta primers. Profiled with immunoSEQ multiplex PCR; TCRdb holds only in-frame clones, not every one. The repertoire includes 250,000 to 350,000 clones, 86% of them detected once, and 3% to 4% sits in the top ten. Sequencing used PBMCs. This TCR derives from a man aged 35 to 55 in good health and CMV-seropositive. V is TRBV2 and J is TRBJ2-5; 7 positions agree with TRBD1. DNA for the CDR3: TGTGCCAGCAATAGGGGGCTCGGCGAGACCCAGTACTTC. The encoded protein is CASNRGLGETQYF.